This T cell receptor (beta chain) was obtained from a study of T cell responses to AZD1222 COVID-19 vaccine. Findings and caveats of the study: White British donors predominated, females outnumbered males, and clonal diversity was possibly underestimated. Mapped onto spike, vaccine-associated CD4 TCRs spanned it and were dominant at 160-218 and 743-854. Seropositivity was recorded at baseline in only 6 or 7 AZD1222 recipients. All repertoire sampling was performed exclusively after the peak T cell response.

Worth noting for this clone: Its antigen is currently unknown.

Using immunoSEQ multiplex PCR, the repertoire was profiled, and TCRdb retains in-frame clones only, with some absent. The table has about 46,000 clones, about 90% seen once. Per germline, CDR1 LNHDA and CDR2 SQIVND (reference sequence). With 0 bases clipped from V and 7 bases from J, the junction kept 6 bases outside the gene matches. The CDR3 is 15 amino acids. This TCR derives from an adult who received the AZD1222 COVID-19 vaccine. The V gene is TRBV19, the J gene TRBJ1-2; 9 positions agree with TRBD1. Material: peripheral blood, obtained 28 days after the second AZD1222 dose. CDR3 coding DNA: TGTGCCAGTAGTATAGAACGGGGACAGGGTCCTGGCTACACCTTC. Protein: CASSIERGQGPGYTF.